This T cell receptor beta chain was found in a study of PD-L1 blockade in urothelial cancer. Study at large: Most of the 29 patients were men who had bladder-origin urothelial cancer. Blood analyses occurred 3 weeks (second dose) and 6 weeks post treatment start.

Assay used: immunoSEQ multiplex PCR; TCRdb lists only in-frame clones, some missing. The profile shows approximately 36,000 clones, 75% to 90% of them singletons. Time point denoted: peripheral blood 6 weeks after treatment start. Pretreatment and on-treatment blood mononuclear cell samples were taken, totaling between 1 and 8 time points per patient. The CDR3 spans 17 residues. The V gene's germline CDR1 is MNHEY and CDR2 SMNVEV (reference sequence). The V segment lost 4 bases and the J segment 2 bases; nucleotides outside the gene matches: 10. Specimen: PBMCs, collected around atezolizumab (anti-PD-L1) treatment. This sequence originates from a man in his forties or fifties with urothelial cancer. The chain links TRBV27 to TRBJ2-1; TRBD2 aligns across 8 bases. This CDR3 is CASSSRASGSTYNEQFF. The CDR3 bases are TGTGCCAGCAGTTCCCGCGCGAGCGGGAGCACCTACAATGAGCAGTTCTTC.